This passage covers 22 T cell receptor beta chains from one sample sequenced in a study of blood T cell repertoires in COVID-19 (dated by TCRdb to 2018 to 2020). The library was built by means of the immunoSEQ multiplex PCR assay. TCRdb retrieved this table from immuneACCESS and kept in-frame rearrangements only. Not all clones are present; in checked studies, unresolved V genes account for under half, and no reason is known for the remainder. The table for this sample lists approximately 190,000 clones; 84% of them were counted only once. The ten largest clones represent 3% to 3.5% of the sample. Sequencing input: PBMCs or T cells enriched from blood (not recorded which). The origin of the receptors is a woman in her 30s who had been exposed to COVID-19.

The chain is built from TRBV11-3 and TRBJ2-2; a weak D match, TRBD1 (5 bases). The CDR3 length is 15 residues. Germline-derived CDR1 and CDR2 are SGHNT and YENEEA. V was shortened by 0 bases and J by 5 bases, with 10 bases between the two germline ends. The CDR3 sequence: CASSLDSRETGELFF. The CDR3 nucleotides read TGTGCCAGCAGCTTAGATTCCAGGGAAACCGGGGAGCTGTTTTTT.

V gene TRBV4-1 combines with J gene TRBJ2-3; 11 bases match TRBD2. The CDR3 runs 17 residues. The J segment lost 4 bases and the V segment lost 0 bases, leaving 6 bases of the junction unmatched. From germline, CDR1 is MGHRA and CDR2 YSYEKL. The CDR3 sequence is CASSQEFSGGAADTQYF. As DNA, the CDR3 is TGCGCCAGCAGCCAAGAATTTAGCGGGGGGGCTGCAGATACGCAGTATTTT.

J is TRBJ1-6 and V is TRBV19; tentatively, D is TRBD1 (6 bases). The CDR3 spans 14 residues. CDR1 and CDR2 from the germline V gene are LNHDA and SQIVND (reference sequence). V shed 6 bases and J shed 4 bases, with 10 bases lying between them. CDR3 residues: CASRRQEYNSPLHF. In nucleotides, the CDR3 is TGTGCCAGTAGAAGACAGGAATATAATTCACCCCTCCACTTT.

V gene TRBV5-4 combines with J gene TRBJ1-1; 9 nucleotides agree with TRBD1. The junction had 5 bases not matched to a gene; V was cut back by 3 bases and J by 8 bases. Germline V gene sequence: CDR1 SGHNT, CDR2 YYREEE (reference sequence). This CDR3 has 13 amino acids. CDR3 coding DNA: TGTGCCAGCAGCTCGGGACAGGGTGAAGAAGCTTTCTTT. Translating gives CASSSGQGEEAFF. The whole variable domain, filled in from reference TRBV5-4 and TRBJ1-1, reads ETGVTQSPTHLIKTRGQQVTLRCSSQSGHNTVSWYQQALGQGPQFIFQYYREEENGRGNFPPRFSGLQFPNYSSELNVNALELDDSALYLCASSSGQGEEAFFGQGTRLTVV.

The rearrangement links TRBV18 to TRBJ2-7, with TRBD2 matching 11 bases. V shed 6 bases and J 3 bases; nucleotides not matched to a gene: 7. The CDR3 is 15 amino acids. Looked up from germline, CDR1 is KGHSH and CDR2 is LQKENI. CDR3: CASSRASGGLYEQYF. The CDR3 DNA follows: TGTGCCAGCTCCAGGGCTAGCGGGGGGCTCTACGAGCAGTACTTC.

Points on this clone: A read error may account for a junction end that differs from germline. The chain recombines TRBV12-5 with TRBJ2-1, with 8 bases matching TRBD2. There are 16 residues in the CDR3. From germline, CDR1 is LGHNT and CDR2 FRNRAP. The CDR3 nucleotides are TGTGCTAGTGGATTGGGGTCCAGCGGGGGTAACAATGAGCAGTTCTTC. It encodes CASGLGSSGGNNEQFF.

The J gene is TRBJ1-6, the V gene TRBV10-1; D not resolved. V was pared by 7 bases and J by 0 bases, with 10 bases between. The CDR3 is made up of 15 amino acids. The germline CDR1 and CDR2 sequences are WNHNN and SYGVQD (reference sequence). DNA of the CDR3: TGCGCCAGCACTATGCCGAGCTCCTATAATTCACCCCTCCACTTT. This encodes CASTMPSSYNSPLHF.

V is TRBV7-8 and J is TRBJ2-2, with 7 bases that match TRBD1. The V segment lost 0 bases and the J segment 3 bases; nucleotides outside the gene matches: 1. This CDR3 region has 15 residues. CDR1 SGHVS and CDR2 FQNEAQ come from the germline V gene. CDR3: CASSLAQGDTGELFF. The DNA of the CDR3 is TGTGCCAGCAGCTTAGCCCAGGGGGACACCGGGGAGCTGTTTTTT.

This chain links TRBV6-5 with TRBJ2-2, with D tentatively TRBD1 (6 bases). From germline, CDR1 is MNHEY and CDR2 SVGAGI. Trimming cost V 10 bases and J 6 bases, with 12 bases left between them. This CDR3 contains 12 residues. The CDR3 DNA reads TGTGCCACTACAGGGACCCCCGGGGAGCTGTTTTTT. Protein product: CATTGTPGELFF.

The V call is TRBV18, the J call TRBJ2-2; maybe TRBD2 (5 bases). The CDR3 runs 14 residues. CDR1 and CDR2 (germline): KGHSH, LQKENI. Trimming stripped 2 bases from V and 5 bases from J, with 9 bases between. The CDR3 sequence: CASSPTGSTGELFF. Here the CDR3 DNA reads TGTGCCAGCTCACCAACGGGATCTACCGGGGAGCTGTTTTTT.

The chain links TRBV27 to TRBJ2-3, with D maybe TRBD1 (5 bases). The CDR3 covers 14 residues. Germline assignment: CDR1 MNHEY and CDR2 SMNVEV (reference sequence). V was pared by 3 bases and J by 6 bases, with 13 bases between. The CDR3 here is CASSFPGIADTQYF. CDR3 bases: TGTGCCAGCAGTTTCCCAGGGATTGCGGATACGCAGTATTTT.

The DNA of the CDR3 is TGTGCCAGCAGCTTGACTAGCGGGGGGCGCAATGAGCAGTTCTTC. Amino acids: CASSLTSGGRNEQFF. This chain joins TRBV7-2 and TRBJ2-1; 13 bases are shared with TRBD2. This CDR3 contains 15 residues. CDR1 is SGHTA and CDR2 is FQGNSA in the germline V gene. V gave up 3 bases and J gave up 6 bases; unmatched junction bases: 2.

The CDR3 DNA sequence: TGCAGTGCTGGTGGACTATCGGGGTCCTACAATGAGCAGTTCTTC. It specifies CSAGGLSGSYNEQFF. This chain joins TRBV20-1 and TRBJ2-1, with a weak D call TRBD2 (6 bases). The V end lost 5 bases, the J end lost 1 base, and 15 bases lay between the germline ends. The CDR3 is 15 residues long. The germline V gene has CDR1 DFQATT and CDR2 SNEGSKA (reference sequence).

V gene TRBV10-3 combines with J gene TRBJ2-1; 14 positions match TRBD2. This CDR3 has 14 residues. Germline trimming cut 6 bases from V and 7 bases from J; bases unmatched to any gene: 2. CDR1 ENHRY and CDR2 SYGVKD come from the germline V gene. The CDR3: CAIRTSGGANEQFF. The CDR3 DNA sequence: TGTGCCATCAGGACTAGCGGGGGGGCTAATGAGCAGTTCTTC.

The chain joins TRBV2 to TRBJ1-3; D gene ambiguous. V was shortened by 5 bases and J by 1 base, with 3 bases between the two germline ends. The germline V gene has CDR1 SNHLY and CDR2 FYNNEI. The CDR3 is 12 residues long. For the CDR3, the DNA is TGTGCCAGCAGTATATCTGGAAACACCATATATTTT. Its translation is CASSISGNTIYF.

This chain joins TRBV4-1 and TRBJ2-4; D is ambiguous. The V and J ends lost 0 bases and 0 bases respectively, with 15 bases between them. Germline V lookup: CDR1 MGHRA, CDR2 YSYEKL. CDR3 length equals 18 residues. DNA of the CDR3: TGCGCCAGCAGCCAAGACTTCGGCGGTACCTTAGCCAAAAACATTCAGTACTTC. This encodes CASSQDFGGTLAKNIQYF.

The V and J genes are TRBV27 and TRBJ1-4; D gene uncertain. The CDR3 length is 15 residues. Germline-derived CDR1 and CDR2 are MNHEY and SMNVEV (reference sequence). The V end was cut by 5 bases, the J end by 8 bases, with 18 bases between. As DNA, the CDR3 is TGTGCCAGCAGTCCGCGGGTCCCGGAGACGGAAAAACTGTTTTTT. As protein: CASSPRVPETEKLFF.

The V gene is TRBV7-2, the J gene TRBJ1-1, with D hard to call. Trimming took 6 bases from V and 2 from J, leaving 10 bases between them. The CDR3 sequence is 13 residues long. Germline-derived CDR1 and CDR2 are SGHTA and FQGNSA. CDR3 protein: CASRRGSNTEAFF. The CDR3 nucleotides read TGTGCCAGCAGGCGGGGATCCAACACTGAAGCTTTCTTT. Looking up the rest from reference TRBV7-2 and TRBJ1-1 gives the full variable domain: GAGVSQSPSNKVTEKGKDVELRCDPISGHTALYWYRQSLGQGLEFLIYFQGNSAPDKSGLPSDRFSAERTGGSVSTLTIQRTQQEDSAVYLCASRRGSNTEAFFGQGTRLTVV.

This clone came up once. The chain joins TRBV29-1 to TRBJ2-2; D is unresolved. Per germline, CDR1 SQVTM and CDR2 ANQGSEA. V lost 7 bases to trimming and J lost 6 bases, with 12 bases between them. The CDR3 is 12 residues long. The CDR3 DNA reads TGCAGCGCCTTTTTGGCTGCCGGGGAGCTGTTTTTT. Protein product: CSAFLAAGELFF.

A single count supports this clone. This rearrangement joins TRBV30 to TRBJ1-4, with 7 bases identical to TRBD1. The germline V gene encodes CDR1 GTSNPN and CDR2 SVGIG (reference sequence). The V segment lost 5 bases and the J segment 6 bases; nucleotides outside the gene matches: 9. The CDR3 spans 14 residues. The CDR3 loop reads CAWGHRGGYEKLFF. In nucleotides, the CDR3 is TGTGCCTGGGGCCACAGGGGCGGCTATGAAAAACTGTTTTTT.

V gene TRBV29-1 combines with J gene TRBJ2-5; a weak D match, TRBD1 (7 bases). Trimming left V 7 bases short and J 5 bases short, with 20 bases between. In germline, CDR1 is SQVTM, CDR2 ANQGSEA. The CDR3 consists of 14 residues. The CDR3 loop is CSGRGVGAKETQYF. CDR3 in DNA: TGCAGCGGCAGGGGGGTTGGGGCCAAGGAGACCCAGTACTTC.

The CDR3 DNA is TGCGCCAGCAGCACAAATTTCAGGGGGCTCAATCAGCCCCAGCATTTT. It translates to CASSTNFRGLNQPQHF. The rearrangement uses TRBV4-1 and TRBJ1-5; TRBD1 matches at 8 bases. Germline CDR1 and CDR2: MGHRA and YSYEKL. The CDR3 is made up of 16 amino acids. Unmatched junction bases numbered 9, after V lost 5 bases and J lost 3 bases.